The T cell receptor beta chain under discussion was sequenced for a study of blood T cells in healthy people across ages. This clonotype appeared once. Alongside a J-beta primer mix, a sample-barcoded 5' primer served in a second PCR lasting about 7 to 12 cycles. TCRdb reprocessed the 5' RACE reads with MiXCR, giving one entry per CDR3 protein. Of about 640,000 distinct CDR3 sequences detected, approximately 50% appear once; the ten largest clones hold 30% to 40%. The V end lost 3 bases, the J end lost 4 bases, and 15 bases lay between the germline ends. CDR1 and CDR2 from the germline V gene are WSHSY and SAAADI. The CDR3 contains 15 residues.

The V call is TRBV10-2, the J call TRBJ1-2, with D perhaps TRBD1 (5 bases). Sequences were obtained from blood. This TCR derives from a man aged 60-69 years in good health. The CDR3 is CASSDGTLVFYGYTF. In nucleotides, the CDR3 is TGCGCCAGCAGTGACGGGACCCTTGTATTCTATGGCTACACCTTC.